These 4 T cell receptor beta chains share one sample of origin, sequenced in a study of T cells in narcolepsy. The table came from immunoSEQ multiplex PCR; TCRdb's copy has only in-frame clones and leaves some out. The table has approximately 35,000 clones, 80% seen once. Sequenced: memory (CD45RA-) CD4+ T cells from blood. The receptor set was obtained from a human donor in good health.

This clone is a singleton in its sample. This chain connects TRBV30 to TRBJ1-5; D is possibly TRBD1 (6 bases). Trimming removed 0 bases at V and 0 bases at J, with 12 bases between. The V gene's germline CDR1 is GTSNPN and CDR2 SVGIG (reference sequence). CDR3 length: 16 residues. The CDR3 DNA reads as TGTGCCTGGAGTGTAGGAGGGGGGACTAGCAATCAGCCCCAGCATTTT. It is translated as CAWSVGGGTSNQPQHF.

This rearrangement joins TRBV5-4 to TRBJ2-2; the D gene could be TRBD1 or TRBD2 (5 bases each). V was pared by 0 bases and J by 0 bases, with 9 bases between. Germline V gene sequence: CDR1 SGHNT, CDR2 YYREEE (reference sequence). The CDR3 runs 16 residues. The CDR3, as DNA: TGTGCCAGCAGCTTGGATTGGGACCCGAACACCGGGGAGCTGTTTTTT. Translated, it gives CASSLDWDPNTGELFF.

DNA for the CDR3: TGTGCCAGCAGCTTGCGGGGCACAGATACGCAGTATTTT. Encoded protein: CASSLRGTDTQYF. This sequence joins TRBV5-4 and TRBJ2-3; D is unresolved. The germline V and J ends were trimmed by 1 base and 1 base, with 4 bases remaining between them. This CDR3 spans 13 amino acids. Germline assignment: CDR1 SGHNT and CDR2 YYREEE (reference sequence).

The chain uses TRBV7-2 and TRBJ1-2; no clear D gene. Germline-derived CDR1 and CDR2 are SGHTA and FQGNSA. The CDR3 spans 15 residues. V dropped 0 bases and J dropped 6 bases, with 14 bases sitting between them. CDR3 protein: CASSLAPLTLNGYTF. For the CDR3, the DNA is TGTGCCAGCAGCTTAGCGCCGCTTACTTTAAATGGCTACACCTTC. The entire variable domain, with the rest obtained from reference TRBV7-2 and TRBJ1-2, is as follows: GAGVSQSPSNKVTEKGKDVELRCDPISGHTALYWYRQSLGQGLEFLIYFQGNSAPDKSGLPSDRFSAERTGGSVSTLTIQRTQQEDSAVYLCASSLAPLTLNGYTFGSGTRLTVV.